These 22 T cell receptor beta chains came from one sample sequenced in a study of blood T cell repertoires in COVID-19. The table came from immunoSEQ multiplex PCR; TCRdb's copy has only in-frame clones and leaves some out. The sample has under 250,000 clones, approximately 85% seen once. What was sequenced was peripheral blood. Receptors originate from a man in his forties or fifties with COVID-19, enrolled during active disease.

The V call is TRBV7-2, the J call TRBJ1-2; TRBD1 might be the D (6 bases). The length of the CDR3 is 16 residues. Germline values: CDR1 SGHTA, CDR2 FQGNSA. Trimming stripped 5 bases from V and 0 bases from J, with 16 bases between. Here the CDR3 reads CASSRDARGANYGYTF. The DNA for the CDR3 is TGTGCCAGCAGCCGCGATGCCAGGGGAGCTAACTATGGCTACACCTTC.

The CDR3 here is CASSPNREGSGYTF. The CDR3 DNA reads TGTGCCAGCTCACCAAACAGGGAAGGAAGTGGCTACACCTTC. The V gene is TRBV18, the J gene TRBJ1-2; a possible D gene is TRBD1 (6 bases). The germline CDR1 and CDR2 sequences are KGHSH and LQKENI. V lost 2 bases, J lost 7 bases, and 14 bases lay in between. The CDR3 runs 14 residues.

V gene TRBV9 combines with J gene TRBJ2-7; D perhaps matches TRBD1 (7 bases). Germline-derived CDR1 and CDR2 are SGDLS and YYNGEE. The CDR3 is made up of 15 amino acids. Trimming removed 0 bases at V and 2 bases at J, with 12 bases between. The CDR3 DNA sequence: TGTGCCAGCAGCGTAGGGGCAGGGGGGCCCTACGAGCAGTACTTC. Translating it yields CASSVGAGGPYEQYF.

The V and J genes are TRBV30 and TRBJ2-3; D possibly corresponds to TRBD2 (6 bases). The CDR3 is 14 amino acids. Deletions cut 2 bases from V and 0 bases from J, with 9 bases between. Germline CDR1 is GTSNPN and CDR2 is SVGIG (reference sequence). The DNA of the CDR3 is TGTGCCTGGAGTCGGGGGTTTAGCACAGATACGCAGTATTTT. Its protein product is CAWSRGFSTDTQYF.

The chain is built from TRBV20-1 and TRBJ1-2, with D possibly being TRBD1 (5 bases). The ends were cut back, 6 bases at V and 5 bases at J, with 10 bases in the middle. The CDR3 is 11 residues long. CDR1 DFQATT and CDR2 SNEGSKA come from the germline V gene (reference sequence). Here the CDR3 DNA reads TGCAGTGCCACCGACAGTTATGGCTACACCTTC. Residues: CSATDSYGYTF.

The genes are TRBV5-1 and TRBJ1-2; D is unclear. The CDR3 contains 13 residues. In germline, CDR1 is SGHRS, CDR2 YFSETQ. The germline V and J ends were trimmed by 4 bases and 6 bases, with 13 bases remaining between them. The CDR3 spells CASSPQSGNGYTF. The CDR3 bases are TGCGCCAGCAGCCCTCAGTCGGGGAATGGCTACACCTTC.

This clone was counted a single time. J is TRBJ1-3 and V is TRBV5-1; possible D gene TRBD1, 5 bases. Germline V lookup: CDR1 SGHRS, CDR2 YFSETQ. The CDR3 sequence is 17 residues long. V lost 3 bases and J 0 bases, leaving 16 bases between the germline ends. The chain's CDR3 is CASSSSPGGTSGNTIYF. The CDR3 DNA reads TGCGCCAGCAGCTCCTCCCCGGGGGGAACCTCTGGAAACACCATATATTTT. Variable domain in full (rest from reference TRBV5-1 and TRBJ1-3): KAGVTQTPRYLIKTRGQQVTLSCSPISGHRSVSWYQQTPGQGLQFLFEYFSETQRNKGNFPGRFSGRQFSNSRSEMNVSTLELGDSALYLCASSSSPGGTSGNTIYFGEGSWLTVV.

This clone was counted a single time. The chain combines TRBV12-3 or TRBV12-4 with TRBJ2-5, with 8 bases aligning to TRBD1. This CDR3 region has 13 residues. V gave up 5 bases and J gave up 5 bases; unmatched junction bases: 4. DNA of the CDR3: TGTGCCAGCAGTGACAGGGGAGCGGAGACCCAGTACTTC. It encodes CASSDRGAETQYF.

This chain connects TRBV6-1 to TRBJ1-6; 11 nucleotides line up with TRBD1. J lost 10 bases, V lost 3 bases, and 11 bases had no gene match. Germline-derived CDR1 and CDR2 are MNHNS and SASEGT. The CDR3 loop spans 17 amino acids. CDR3 bases: TGTGCCAGCAGTGACCTCGTAGGACAGGGGGCAGCGTCACCCCTCCACTTT. Residues: CASSDLVGQGAASPLHF.

V is TRBV9 and J is TRBJ2-1; 10 bases are shared with TRBD2. This CDR3 is built from 17 residues. The V segment lost 2 bases and the J segment 4 bases; nucleotides outside the gene matches: 9. The germline V gene encodes CDR1 SGDLS and CDR2 YYNGEE. The CDR3 reads CASSVGLAGDQYNEQFF. CDR3 DNA: TGTGCCAGCAGCGTGGGGCTAGCGGGGGACCAATACAATGAGCAGTTCTTC.

This clone was picked up a small number of times. This chain connects TRBV6-2 or TRBV6-3 to TRBJ2-7; 7 bases are shared with TRBD2. Germline CDR1 MNHEY, CDR2 SVGEGT. J lost 1 base, V lost 5 bases, and 8 bases had no gene match. The CDR3 spans 15 residues. This CDR3 is CASSRSGTSSYEQYF. DNA of the CDR3: TGTGCCAGCAGTCGAAGCGGGACGTCATCCTACGAGCAGTACTTC.

The gene calls are TRBV5-4 and TRBJ2-3; 8 bases line up with TRBD2. The CDR3 is 15 residues long. Germline V gene sequence: CDR1 SGHNT, CDR2 YYREEE (reference sequence). The trim removed 0 bases at V and 6 bases at J, leaving 6 bases unmatched. CDR3 in DNA: TGTGCCAGCAGCTTGGGGGGACTAGGGGAGGATACGCAGTATTTT. It specifies CASSLGGLGEDTQYF.

This chain links TRBV3-1 (or the pseudogene TRBV3-2) with TRBJ2-5; D possibly corresponds to TRBD1 (6 bases). V was clipped by 5 bases and J by 4 bases, with 14 bases between them. Germline V gene lookup returns CDR1 LGHDT and CDR2 YNNKEL (reference sequence). The CDR3 loop spans 14 amino acids. The CDR3 DNA reads as TGTGCCAGCAGCAAAAACAGGGCGGCAGAGACCCAGTACTTC. As protein: CASSKNRAAETQYF.

This chain uses TRBV5-4 with TRBJ2-5; tentative D call: TRBD1 (6 bases). Germline V gives CDR1 SGHNT, CDR2 YYREEE (reference sequence). V shed 4 bases and J shed 1 base, with 11 bases lying between them. The CDR3 has 14 residues. CDR3 loop: CASSKGDTQETQYF. CDR3 DNA: TGTGCCAGCAGCAAGGGGGACACCCAAGAGACCCAGTACTTC.

The chain couples TRBV11-2 to TRBJ1-4; D is possibly TRBD1 (6 bases). Looked up from germline, CDR1 is SGHAT and CDR2 is FQNNGV. V lost 5 bases, J lost 3 bases, and 16 bases lay in between. CDR3 size: 16 residues. The CDR3 protein is CASSRGQTGANEKLFF. The CDR3 region has the DNA TGTGCCAGCAGCCGCGGACAGACCGGAGCTAATGAAAAACTGTTTTTT.

CDR3 protein: CASSLTTGAGANVLTF. The DNA of the CDR3 is TGTGCCAGCAGCCTAACAACAGGGGCTGGGGCCAACGTCCTGACTTTC. The chain carries TRBV3-1 (or the pseudogene TRBV3-2) and TRBJ2-6; 7 nucleotides agree with TRBD1. Losses at the gene ends were 4 bases for V and 2 bases for J; bases not matched to a gene: 5. CDR3 length: 16 amino acids. The germline V gene has CDR1 LGHDT and CDR2 YNNKEL (reference sequence).

V is TRBV28 and J is TRBJ1-2; 11 positions match TRBD1. CDR1 and CDR2 from the germline V gene are MDHEN and SYDVKM. The CDR3 spans 18 residues. V shed 7 bases, J shed 2 bases, and the junction held 15 bases outside the gene matches. The CDR3 coding sequence is TGTGCCAGCATTTTTACTGGACAGGGGGCTCAATTAAACTATGGCTACACCTTC. Residues: CASIFTGQGAQLNYGYTF.

This clone was seen a single time. The V and J genes are TRBV5-1 and TRBJ1-1; TRBD1 aligns across 9 bases. After removal of 2 bases from V and 6 bases from J, the junction contained 8 bases not matched to a gene. Germline-derived CDR1 and CDR2 are SGHRS and YFSETQ. The CDR3 is made up of 15 amino acids. The CDR3 here is CASSLQGATDSEAFF. CDR3 nucleotide sequence: TGCGCCAGCAGCTTACAGGGGGCAACGGATTCTGAAGCTTTCTTT.

V is TRBV3-1 (or the pseudogene TRBV3-2) and J is TRBJ2-5; D not certain. V was shortened by 4 bases and J by 4 bases, with 16 bases between the two germline ends. This CDR3 comprises 15 residues. In germline, CDR1 is LGHDT, CDR2 YNNKEL (reference sequence). CDR3 sequence reads: CASSPVNSPSETQYF. The CDR3 bases are TGTGCCAGCAGCCCGGTTAACAGCCCATCAGAGACCCAGTACTTC.

The V call is TRBV6-5, the J call TRBJ2-5, with TRBD1 identical over 10 bases. Germline CDR1 is MNHEY and CDR2 is SVGAGI. J gave up 4 bases and V 5 bases, and 7 bases lay outside the gene matches. The CDR3 covers 15 residues. CDR3 nucleotide sequence: TGTGCCAGCAGTCGCGGGACAGGGGCCCCAGAGACCCAGTACTTC. Its translation: CASSRGTGAPETQYF.

This clone was recorded a few times. The rearrangement links TRBV6-2 or TRBV6-3 to TRBJ1-1, with 7 bases that match TRBD1. Germline loops: CDR1 MNHEY, CDR2 SVGEGT. CDR3 size: 12 residues. Trimming removed 5 bases from V and 7 bases from J; junction bases left unmatched: 4. The CDR3 reads CASSLRTGEAFF. The CDR3 DNA reads TGTGCCAGCAGTCTCAGGACAGGTGAAGCTTTCTTT.

The chain links TRBV28 to TRBJ2-7, with D hard to call. Germline V gene data show CDR1 as MDHEN and CDR2 as SYDVKM. The CDR3 is 12 residues long. Trimming removed 5 bases at V and 5 bases at J, with 10 bases between. CDR3 residues: CASSRWANEQYF. The CDR3 bases are TGTGCCAGCAGTAGATGGGCAAACGAGCAGTACTTC.